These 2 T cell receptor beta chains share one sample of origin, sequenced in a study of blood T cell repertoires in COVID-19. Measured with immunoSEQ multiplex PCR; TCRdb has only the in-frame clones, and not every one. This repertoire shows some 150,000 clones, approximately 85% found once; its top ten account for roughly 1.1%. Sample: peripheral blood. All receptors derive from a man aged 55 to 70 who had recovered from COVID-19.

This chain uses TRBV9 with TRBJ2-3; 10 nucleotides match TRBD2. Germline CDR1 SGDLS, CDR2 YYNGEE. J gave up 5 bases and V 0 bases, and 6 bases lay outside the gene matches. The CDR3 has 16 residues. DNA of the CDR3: TGTGCCAGCAGCGTAGCCCAGCGGGGGGGCCAAGATACGCAGTATTTT. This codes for CASSVAQRGGQDTQYF.

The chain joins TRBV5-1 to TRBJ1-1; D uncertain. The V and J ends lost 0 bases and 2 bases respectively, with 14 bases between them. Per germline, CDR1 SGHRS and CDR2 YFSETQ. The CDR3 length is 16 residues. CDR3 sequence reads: CASSLGSSVINTEAFF. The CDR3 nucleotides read TGCGCCAGCAGCTTGGGTTCCTCAGTCATAAACACTGAAGCTTTCTTT.